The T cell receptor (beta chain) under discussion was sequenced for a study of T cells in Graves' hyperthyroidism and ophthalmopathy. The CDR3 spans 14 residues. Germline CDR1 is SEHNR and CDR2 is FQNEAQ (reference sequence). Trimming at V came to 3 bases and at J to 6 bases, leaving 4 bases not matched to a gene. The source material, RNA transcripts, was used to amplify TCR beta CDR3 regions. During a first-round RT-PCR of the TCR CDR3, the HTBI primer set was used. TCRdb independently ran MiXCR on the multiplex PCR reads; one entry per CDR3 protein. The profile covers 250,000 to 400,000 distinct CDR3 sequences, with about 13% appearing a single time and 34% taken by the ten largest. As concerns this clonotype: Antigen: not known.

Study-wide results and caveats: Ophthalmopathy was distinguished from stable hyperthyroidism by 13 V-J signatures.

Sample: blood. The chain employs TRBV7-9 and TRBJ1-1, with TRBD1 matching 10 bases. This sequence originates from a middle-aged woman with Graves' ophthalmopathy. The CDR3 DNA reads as TGTGCCAGCAGCTTGGGACAGGGGTTTCCTGAAGCTTTCTTT. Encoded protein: CASSLGQGFPEAFF.